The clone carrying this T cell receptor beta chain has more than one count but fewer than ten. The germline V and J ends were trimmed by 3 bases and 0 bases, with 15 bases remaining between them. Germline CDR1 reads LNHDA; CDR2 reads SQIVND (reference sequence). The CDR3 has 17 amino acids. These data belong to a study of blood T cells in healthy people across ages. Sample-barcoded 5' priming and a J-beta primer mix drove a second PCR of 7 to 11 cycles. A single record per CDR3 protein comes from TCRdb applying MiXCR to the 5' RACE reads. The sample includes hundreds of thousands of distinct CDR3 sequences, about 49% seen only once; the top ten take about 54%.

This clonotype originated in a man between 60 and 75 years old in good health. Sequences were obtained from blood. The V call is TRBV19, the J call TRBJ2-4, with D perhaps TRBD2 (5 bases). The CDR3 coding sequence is TGTGCCAGTAGTATTTATCAGCTCGGACTAGCCAAAAACATTCAGTACTTC. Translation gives CASSIYQLGLAKNIQYF.